Listed here is a single T cell receptor beta chain. Its antigen is undetermined. The study co-extracted DNA and RNA from about 20-30 mg of unsorted bulk tissue. Researchers took samples from five separate regions of each tumor. Over 75% viable tumor cells were present in every tumor sample. These data belong to a study of tumor-infiltrating lymphocytes in primary liver carcinoma. Study observations and caveats: Appearing in all five tumor regions was true of only about 7.5-24% of top clones. Tumor region pairs outstripped tumor-adjacent and tumor-blood pairs in overlap.

Constant-region priming of 500 to 550 ng total RNA yielded TCR beta cDNA. Construction of TCR beta libraries relied on three successive nested multiplex PCR rounds employing slightly modified ARM-PCR. A C-beta reverse primer and TRBV1-TRBV30 forward primers served in each of the first two PCR rounds, at ten to eleven cycles apiece. Via MiXCR, TCRdb re-called the multiplex PCR reads, giving one row per CDR3 protein. Of some 120,000 distinct CDR3 sequences in the sample, around two thirds were seen once. Per the germline V gene, CDR1 is MNHNS and CDR2 is SASEGT. This CDR3 contains 18 residues. This chain uses TRBV6-1 with TRBJ2-3; 12 nucleotides line up with TRBD2. Sequencing was performed on liver tumor tissue from sampling region 1. Subset here: tumor region T1, superior pole. The clonotype originates from a woman aged 60-75 years with primary liver carcinoma and hepatitis B virus infection. As DNA, the CDR3 is TGTGCATGCAGTGCTAGGACGACTAGCGGGAGTAGGACAGATACGCAGTATTTT. Amino acid sequence: CACSARTTSGSRTDTQYF.